This T cell receptor beta chain was profiled in a study of cytomegalovirus exposure and HLA in healthy donors. Trimming removed 1 base at V and 3 bases at J, with 10 bases between. CDR1 and CDR2 (germline): LGHNT, FRNRAP. This CDR3 is 15 amino acids long. The assay was immunoSEQ multiplex PCR, and TCRdb's table has in-frame clones only and misses some. The sample holds some 240,000 clones, approximately 83% seen once. The V and J genes are TRBV12-5 and TRBJ1-5; no reliable D call. Material for sequencing was PBMCs. The TCR sequence derives from a woman in her twenties or thirties in good health and CMV-seropositive. Here the CDR3 reads CASGLGRDSNQPQHF. CDR3 nucleotide sequence: TGTGCTAGTGGTTTGGGGAGGGATTCCAATCAGCCCCAGCATTTT.